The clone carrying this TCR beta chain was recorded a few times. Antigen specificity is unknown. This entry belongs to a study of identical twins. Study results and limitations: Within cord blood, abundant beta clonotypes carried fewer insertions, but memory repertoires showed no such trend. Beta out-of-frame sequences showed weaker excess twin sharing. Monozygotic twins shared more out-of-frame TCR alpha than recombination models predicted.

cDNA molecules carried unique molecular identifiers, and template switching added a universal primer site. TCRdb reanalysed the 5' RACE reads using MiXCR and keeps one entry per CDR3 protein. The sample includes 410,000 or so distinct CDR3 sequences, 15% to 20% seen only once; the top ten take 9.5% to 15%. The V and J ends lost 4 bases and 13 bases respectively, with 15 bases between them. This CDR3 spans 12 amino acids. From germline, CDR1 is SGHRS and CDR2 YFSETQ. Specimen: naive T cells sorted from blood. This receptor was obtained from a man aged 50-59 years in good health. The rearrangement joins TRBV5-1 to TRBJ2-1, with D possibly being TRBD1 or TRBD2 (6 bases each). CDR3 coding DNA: TGCGCCAGCAGCACCGGCGAGGGGGGACAGTTCTTC. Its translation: CASSTGEGGQFF. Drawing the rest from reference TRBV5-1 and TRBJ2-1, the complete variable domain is KAGVTQTPRYLIKTRGQQVTLSCSPISGHRSVSWYQQTPGQGLQFLFEYFSETQRNKGNFPGRFSGRQFSNSRSEMNVSTLELGDSALYLCASSTGEGGQFFGPGTRLTVL.